Below, 21 T cell receptor beta chains from the same sample are listed, as sequenced in a study of blood T cell repertoires in COVID-19. Sequencing was performed with immunoSEQ multiplex PCR; in TCRdb, only in-frame clones are kept and a portion is missing. Of about 78,000 clones in the sample, around 90% were seen once. Sequenced material: peripheral blood. All receptors come from a woman at least 80 years old with active or convalescent COVID-19.

The chain couples TRBV19 to TRBJ1-1; the D is unclear. Germline V gene sequence: CDR1 LNHDA, CDR2 SQIVND (reference sequence). V lost 3 bases and J lost 5, with 16 bases in between. The CDR3 consists of 15 residues. The CDR3 bases are TGTGCCAGTAGTATCTTTGGGGTTGAGGGAACTGAAGCTTTCTTT. Translated, it gives CASSIFGVEGTEAFF. The full variable domain, its missing parts supplied by reference TRBV19 and TRBJ1-1, is DGGITQSPKYLFRKEGQNVTLSCEQNLNHDAMYWYRQDPGQGLRLIYYSQIVNDFQKGDIAEGYSVSREKKESFPLTVTSAQKNPTAFYLCASSIFGVEGTEAFFGQGTRLTVV.

This clone was counted between two and nine times. The rearrangement links TRBV6-4 to TRBJ1-6; TRBD1 aligns across 8 bases. The CDR3 length is 15 residues. V was clipped by 2 bases and J by 11 bases; unmatched bases: 8. CDR1 is MRHNA and CDR2 is SNTAGT in the germline V gene. The CDR3 sequence: CASSDRQGLAAPLHF. The CDR3 DNA follows: TGTGCCAGCAGTGACCGACAGGGGTTGGCCGCACCCCTCCACTTT.

This chain uses TRBV5-4 with TRBJ1-6; 8 nucleotides agree with TRBD1. Germline CDR1 SGHNT, CDR2 YYREEE (reference sequence). V was clipped by 2 bases and J by 9 bases; unmatched bases: 7. CDR3 length: 15 amino acids. CDR3 nucleotides: TGTGCCAGCAGCTTCGGGACAGGTCCTTCTTCACCCCTCCACTTT. Translating gives CASSFGTGPSSPLHF.

The gene calls are TRBV4-2 and TRBJ2-7; a weak D match, TRBD2 (6 bases). The CDR3 extends over 18 amino acids. The V and J ends lost 0 bases and 4 bases respectively, with 22 bases between them. Germline V gene data show CDR1 as LGHNA and CDR2 as YNFKEQ. CDR3 nucleotide sequence: TGTGCCAGCAGCCAAGATTGGGGGAACATCGGCGGGAAATACGAGCAGTACTTC. It is translated as CASSQDWGNIGGKYEQYF.

The CDR3 reads CASSVSARTGTYEQYF. CDR3 nucleotide sequence: TGTGCCAGCAGCGTATCGGCCCGGACAGGAACCTACGAGCAGTACTTC. This chain joins TRBV9 and TRBJ2-7, with 7 bases fitting TRBD1. V shed 1 base, J shed 2 bases, and the junction held 9 bases outside the gene matches. CDR3 length: 16 amino acids. Germline V gives CDR1 SGDLS, CDR2 YYNGEE.

The chain has TRBV6-6 and TRBJ2-3, with TRBD1 identical over 8 bases. CDR1 is MNHNY, CDR2 SVGAGI, per germline (reference sequence). The ends lost 6 bases at V and 4 bases at J; junction bases unmatched: 9. The CDR3 contains 15 residues. CDR3 sequence reads: CASRGATGAADTQYF. CDR3 sequence (DNA): TGTGCCAGCAGGGGGGCGACAGGGGCCGCAGATACGCAGTATTTT.

The chain combines TRBV28 with TRBJ1-2; D ambiguous. Between the trimmed V and J ends, which lost 3 bases and 6 bases, there was a span of 17 bases. The CDR3 loop spans 15 amino acids. Per the germline V gene, CDR1 is MDHEN and CDR2 is SYDVKM. The chain's CDR3 is CASSFLPGDPNGYTF. CDR3 DNA: TGTGCCAGCAGTTTTTTACCCGGGGATCCCAATGGCTACACCTTC.

The chain combines TRBV6-5 with TRBJ1-2; TRBD1 matches at 9 bases. There are 13 residues in the CDR3. Trimming at V came to 6 bases and at J to 10 bases, leaving 9 bases not matched to a gene. Per the germline V gene, CDR1 is MNHEY and CDR2 is SVGAGI. The CDR3 region has the DNA TGTGCCAGCAGCCACGGTGGGACAGGGACCTACACCTTC. Translated: CASSHGGTGTYTF.

The chain links TRBV5-8 to TRBJ1-5; maybe TRBD1 (5 bases). V was shortened by 0 bases and J by 11 bases, with 12 bases between the two germline ends. The germline gives CDR1 SGHTS, CDR2 YDEGEE. CDR3 size: 13 residues. The DNA of the CDR3 is TGTGCCAGCAGCTTGGCCAGTGGGGGGACCCAGCATTTT. It is translated as CASSLASGGTQHF.

This chain uses TRBV7-2 with TRBJ1-5; 7 bases align to TRBD1. The ends lost 3 bases at V and 11 bases at J; junction bases unmatched: 10. Germline V gives CDR1 SGHTA, CDR2 FQGNSA. CDR3 length: 14 residues. The CDR3 region has the DNA TGTGCCAGCAGCTTCCGGGACAGAATAGGGACCCAGCATTTT. It encodes CASSFRDRIGTQHF.

The chain carries TRBV10-3 and TRBJ2-7; the match to TRBD2 covers 8 bases. Germline assignment: CDR1 ENHRY and CDR2 SYGVKD. V was clipped by 8 bases and J by 6 bases; unmatched bases: 6. The CDR3 is made up of 12 amino acids. DNA for the CDR3: TGTGCCATCCTTAGCGGGGCCGGCGAGCAGTACTTC. This sequence encodes CAILSGAGEQYF.

The chain couples TRBV18 to TRBJ2-6; possibly TRBD1 for D (6 bases). Trimming took 5 bases from V and 0 from J, leaving 20 bases between them. The CDR3 contains 19 residues. Germline V gene lookup returns CDR1 KGHSH and CDR2 LQKENI. In nucleotides, the CDR3 is TGTGCCAGCTCAGCAATACAGGGCCACTCCTCCTCTGGGGCCAACGTCCTGACTTTC. Translated, it gives CASSAIQGHSSSGANVLTF.

CDR3 coding DNA: TGTGCCACCAGCAGAGATCTGACAGGGGGGGCTTACGAGCAGTACTTC. Translating it yields CATSRDLTGGAYEQYF. This rearrangement joins TRBV15 to TRBJ2-7, with 9 nucleotides matching TRBD1. Germline V gives CDR1 LNHNV, CDR2 YYDKDF (reference sequence). With V trimmed by 0 bases and J by 4 bases, 7 bases remained unmatched. The CDR3 totals 16 residues. The full variable domain, in which reference TRBV15 and TRBJ2-7 provide the parts outside the CDR3, is DAMVIQNPRYQVTQFGKPVTLSCSQTLNHNVMYWYQQKSSQAPKLLFHYYDKDFNNEADTPDNFQSRRPNTSFCFLDIRSPGLGDTAMYLCATSRDLTGGAYEQYFGPGTRLTVT.

The sample holds one count of this clone. The CDR3 loop reads CASSPGQAYGEQFF. The CDR3, as DNA: TGTGCCAGCTCACCCGGACAGGCTTACGGTGAGCAGTTCTTC. The genes are TRBV18 and TRBJ2-1; 7 nucleotides align to TRBD1. V was clipped by 3 bases and J by 9 bases; unmatched bases: 8. The CDR3 is made up of 14 amino acids. Germline V gene sequence: CDR1 KGHSH, CDR2 LQKENI.

The chain has TRBV20-1 and TRBJ1-2, with D tentatively TRBD1 (5 bases). Between the trimmed V and J ends, which lost 1 base and 8 bases, there was a span of 8 bases. This CDR3 region has 11 residues. Germline CDR1 DFQATT, CDR2 SNEGSKA (reference sequence). CDR3 in amino acids: CSARAGHGYTF. The CDR3 nucleotides read TGCAGTGCTAGAGCCGGACACGGCTACACCTTC.

This chain uses TRBV7-2 with TRBJ2-1; the match to TRBD2 covers 10 bases. Trimming cost V 1 base and J 5 bases; bases outside gene matches: 5. This CDR3 has 16 residues. Germline V gene sequence: CDR1 SGHTA, CDR2 FQGNSA. CDR3 nucleotides: TGTGCCAGCAGCTTAGTGGGAGCGGGAGGGAACAATGAGCAGTTCTTC. It codes for CASSLVGAGGNNEQFF.

This rearrangement joins TRBV18 to TRBJ1-2; no clear D. Germline loops: CDR1 KGHSH, CDR2 LQKENI. There are 13 residues in the CDR3. Trimming took 3 bases from V and 6 from J, leaving 11 bases between them. The DNA of the CDR3 is TGTGCCAGCTCACCCGCTAACGCCGATGGCTACACCTTC. As protein: CASSPANADGYTF. Looking up the rest from reference TRBV18 and TRBJ1-2 gives the full variable domain: NAGVMQNPRHLVRRRGQEARLRCSPMKGHSHVYWYRQLPEEGLKFMVYLQKENIIDESGMPKERFSAEFPKEGPSILRIQQVVRGDSAAYFCASSPANADGYTFGSGTRLTVV.

The chain links TRBV2 to TRBJ1-5; D possibly corresponds to TRBD1 (6 bases). The CDR3 is made up of 16 amino acids. The germline CDR1 and CDR2 sequences are SNHLY and FYNNEI. V lost 0 bases and J 2 bases, leaving 11 bases between the germline ends. The DNA of the CDR3 is TGTGCCAGCAGTGAAGCGGGGGGGCGAGGCAATCAGCCCCAGCATTTT. Its protein is CASSEAGGRGNQPQHF.

In its sample, this clone was seen a few times. The chain employs TRBV6-5 and TRBJ1-1; TRBD1 matches 7 bases. The CDR3 runs to 14 residues. Trimming removed 6 bases from V and 5 bases from J; junction bases left unmatched: 9. Germline V gene lookup returns CDR1 MNHEY and CDR2 SVGAGI. CDR3 protein: CASRSDRVGTEAFF. CDR3 bases: TGTGCCAGCAGATCCGACAGGGTCGGGACTGAAGCTTTCTTT.

The V and J genes are TRBV27 and TRBJ2-7; the match to TRBD1 covers 9 bases. V was pared by 4 bases and J by 3 bases, with 10 bases of the junction left unmatched. CDR1 and CDR2 (germline): MNHEY, SMNVEV (reference sequence). This CDR3 is built from 16 residues. CDR3 bases: TGTGCCAGCAGTTCTGGTCAACCGGGACAGGGCTACGAGCAGTACTTC. Amino acid sequence: CASSSGQPGQGYEQYF.

The rearrangement links TRBV11-2 to TRBJ1-4; 10 bases are a match to TRBD1. Germline assignment: CDR1 SGHAT and CDR2 FQNNGV. This CDR3 has 18 residues. V gave up 5 bases and J gave up 6 bases; unmatched junction bases: 15. The CDR3 nucleotides read TGTGCCAGCAGCCCCATCGGGACAGGGGTGAAGGGGGATGAAAAACTGTTTTTT. This sequence encodes CASSPIGTGVKGDEKLFF.